This T cell receptor beta chain derives from a study of OX40 agonist ivuxolimab in advanced cancers. Whole-study findings and limits: In the 0.1-3.0 mg/kg groups, partial responders showed among the lowest expansion.

Libraries were prepared by immunoSEQ multiplex PCR; TCRdb keeps only in-frame clonotypes and omits some of them. The sample contains under 90,000 clones, approximately 89% of which appear only once. This clone occurred once. Antigen unknown. Per the germline V gene, CDR1 is SNHLY and CDR2 is FYNNEI. This CDR3 comprises 12 residues. The V and J ends lost 5 bases and 4 bases respectively, with 9 bases between them. The chain recombines TRBV2 with TRBJ2-7; D is ambiguous. Sequenced here: CD4+ or CD8+ T cells sorted from blood, sampled in a trial of the OX40 agonist ivuxolimab. This clonotype originated in an adult with an advanced solid tumor such as melanoma, head and neck, liver or kidney cancer. The CDR3 DNA reads as TGTGCCAGCAGTTTTCAGTCTTACGAGCAGTACTTC. It codes for CASSFQSYEQYF.